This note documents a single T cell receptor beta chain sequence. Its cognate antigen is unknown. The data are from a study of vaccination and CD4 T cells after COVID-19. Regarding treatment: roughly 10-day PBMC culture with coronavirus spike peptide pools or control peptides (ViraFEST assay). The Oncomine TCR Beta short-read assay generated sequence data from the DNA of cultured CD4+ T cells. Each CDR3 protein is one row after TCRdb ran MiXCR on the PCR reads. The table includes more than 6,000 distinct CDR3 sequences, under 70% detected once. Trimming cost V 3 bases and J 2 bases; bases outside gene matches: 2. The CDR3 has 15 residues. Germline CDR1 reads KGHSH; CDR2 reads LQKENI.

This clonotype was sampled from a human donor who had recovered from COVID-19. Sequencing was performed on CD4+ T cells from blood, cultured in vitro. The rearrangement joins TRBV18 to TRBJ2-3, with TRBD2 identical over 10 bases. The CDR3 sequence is CASSPGLANTDTQYF. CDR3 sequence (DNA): TGTGCCAGCTCACCGGGACTAGCGAACACAGATACGCAGTATTTT.